The rows below give T cell receptor beta chains drawn from one sample of a study of identical twins. TCRdb re-analysed the 5' RACE reads in MiXCR, keeping a single row per CDR3 protein. The sample includes about 470,000 distinct CDR3 sequences, 24% seen only once; the top ten take approximately 2.9%. The data were also submitted as part of a second study, on T cells expressing NK-cell markers.

Sequences were obtained from CD4+ T cells sorted from blood. All receptors come from a woman younger than 30 in good health. CDR3s include the opening cysteine and the closing phenylalanine or tryptophan. A D gene is named only where the DNA matches it firmly. A clone size is listed for some rows: how often the clone was seen (once, few, many), or a class if it is expanded.

cdr3_nt: TGTGCCAGCAGCCAAGATCCTTGGGGCGGGGCTACTTCCTACAATGAGCAGTTCTTC
cdr3_aa: CASSQDPWGGATSYNEQFF
d_call: NA
v_call: TRBV4-2
clone_size: NA
j_call: TRBJ2-1

cdr3_nt: TGTGCCAGCAGCGGCCGGCCGGTTAGCACAGATACGCAGTATTTT
cdr3_aa: CASSGRPVSTDTQYF
d_call: NA
v_call: TRBV7-3
clone_size: few
j_call: TRBJ2-3

cdr3_nt: TGTGCCAGCAGCAAGACAGGGGCGGCGGAGTTCTTT
cdr3_aa: CASSKTGAAEFF
d_call: TRBD1
v_call: TRBV7-2
clone_size: few
j_call: TRBJ1-1

cdr3_nt: TGCGCCAGCAGATTTGGACAGGATGCATACGGGTTCTCCCACGAGCAGTACTTC
cdr3_aa: CASRFGQDAYGFSHEQYF
d_call: TRBD1
v_call: TRBV5-1
clone_size: NA
j_call: TRBJ2-7

cdr3_nt: TGCAGTGCTAGAAGGACTAGCGGGGGAGGGGGTCAAGAGACCCAGTACTTC
cdr3_aa: CSARRTSGGGGQETQYF
d_call: TRBD2
v_call: TRBV20-1
clone_size: few
j_call: TRBJ2-5

cdr3_nt: TGTGCCACCAGAGGAGTGAGAGGGCCCGGCGGAGGGCAGTATTTT
cdr3_aa: CATRGVRGPGGGQYF
d_call: NA
v_call: TRBV12-3/TRBV12-4
clone_size: NA
j_call: TRBJ2-3

cdr3_nt: TGCAGCGGGGGGACGACGAACACTGAAGCTTTCTTT
cdr3_aa: CSGGTTNTEAFF
d_call: NA
v_call: TRBV29-1
clone_size: few
j_call: TRBJ1-1

cdr3_nt: TGTGCCAGCAGCCGGGCCGAGGGGGGAGTAGATACGCAGTATTTT
cdr3_aa: CASSRAEGGVDTQYF
d_call: NA
v_call: TRBV7-2
clone_size: NA
j_call: TRBJ2-3

cdr3_nt: TGTGCCAGCAGTCTCGCGGACAGGACTGGGGCCAACGTCCTGACTTTC
cdr3_aa: CASSLADRTGANVLTF
d_call: TRBD1
v_call: TRBV12-3/TRBV12-4
clone_size: NA
j_call: TRBJ2-6

cdr3_nt: TGTGCCAGCAGCTTAAGGCCGACGCTATACTCCTACAATGAGCAGTTCTTC
cdr3_aa: CASSLRPTLYSYNEQFF
d_call: NA
v_call: TRBV7-8
clone_size: NA
j_call: TRBJ2-1

cdr3_nt: TGTGCCAGCAGCTTAGATCTAGGCGCAGGAGGGAGCACAGATACGCAGTATTTT
cdr3_aa: CASSLDLGAGGSTDTQYF
d_call: NA
v_call: TRBV11-2
clone_size: NA
j_call: TRBJ2-3

cdr3_nt: TGTGCCAGCGGACGGAGCGACAGGGACACCTACGAGCAGTACTTC
cdr3_aa: CASGRSDRDTYEQYF
d_call: TRBD1
v_call: TRBV3-1
clone_size: NA
j_call: TRBJ2-7

cdr3_nt: TGTGCCAGCAGCTTTAGGCTCTATGGGGCAGATACGCAGTATTTT
cdr3_aa: CASSFRLYGADTQYF
d_call: NA
v_call: TRBV6-1
clone_size: NA
j_call: TRBJ2-3

cdr3_nt: TGTGCCAGCGTATCACAAAGGTCTGGGGCCAACGTCCTGACTTTC
cdr3_aa: CASVSQRSGANVLTF
d_call: NA
v_call: TRBV3-1
clone_size: NA
j_call: TRBJ2-6

cdr3_nt: TGTGCCAGCAGCTACCAGACTGTTGAAAAACTGTTTTTT
cdr3_aa: CASSYQTVEKLFF
d_call: NA
v_call: TRBV5-8
clone_size: few
j_call: TRBJ1-4

cdr3_nt: TGTGCCAGCTCACCAACCTGGACAGGGAACTACGAGCAGTACTTC
cdr3_aa: CASSPTWTGNYEQYF
d_call: TRBD1
v_call: TRBV18
clone_size: few
j_call: TRBJ2-7

cdr3_nt: TGTGCCAGCAGCTTAACCAGGTCAACCCCTACGCAGTATTTT
cdr3_aa: CASSLTRSTPTQYF
d_call: NA
v_call: TRBV7-9
clone_size: NA
j_call: TRBJ2-3

cdr3_nt: TGTGCCAGCAGCTTAGGCCAGGGGGTGAACTACGAGCAGTACTTC
cdr3_aa: CASSLGQGVNYEQYF
d_call: TRBD1
v_call: TRBV7-9
clone_size: NA
j_call: TRBJ2-7

cdr3_nt: TGTGCCAGCAGCCAAAGACAGGGGAATTCACCCCTCCACTTT
cdr3_aa: CASSQRQGNSPLHF
d_call: TRBD1
v_call: TRBV12-3/TRBV12-4
clone_size: many
j_call: TRBJ1-6

cdr3_nt: TGTGCCAGCAGCCCGGGGGGGTTGAGCTCCTACAATGAGCAGTTCTTC
cdr3_aa: CASSPGGLSSYNEQFF
d_call: TRBD2
v_call: TRBV12-3/TRBV12-4
clone_size: many
j_call: TRBJ2-1

cdr3_nt: TGCAGTGCTAGGGACAGGCGGGGTCAAAACATTCAGTACTTC
cdr3_aa: CSARDRRGQNIQYF
d_call: NA
v_call: TRBV20-1
clone_size: NA
j_call: TRBJ2-4

cdr3_nt: TGCGCCAGCAGTGGGGACAGGGGTCTCGAGCAGTACTTC
cdr3_aa: CASSGDRGLEQYF
d_call: TRBD1
v_call: TRBV10-1
clone_size: NA
j_call: TRBJ2-7

cdr3_nt: TGCAGTGCCAAAGACTGGGAGGTTTACAATGAGCAGTTCTTC
cdr3_aa: CSAKDWEVYNEQFF
d_call: NA
v_call: TRBV20-1
clone_size: NA
j_call: TRBJ2-1

cdr3_nt: TGTGCCAGCAGTGAAGCGCGAGGGTCTGGGCAGCCCCAGCATTTT
cdr3_aa: CASSEARGSGQPQHF
d_call: NA
v_call: TRBV2
clone_size: NA
j_call: TRBJ1-5